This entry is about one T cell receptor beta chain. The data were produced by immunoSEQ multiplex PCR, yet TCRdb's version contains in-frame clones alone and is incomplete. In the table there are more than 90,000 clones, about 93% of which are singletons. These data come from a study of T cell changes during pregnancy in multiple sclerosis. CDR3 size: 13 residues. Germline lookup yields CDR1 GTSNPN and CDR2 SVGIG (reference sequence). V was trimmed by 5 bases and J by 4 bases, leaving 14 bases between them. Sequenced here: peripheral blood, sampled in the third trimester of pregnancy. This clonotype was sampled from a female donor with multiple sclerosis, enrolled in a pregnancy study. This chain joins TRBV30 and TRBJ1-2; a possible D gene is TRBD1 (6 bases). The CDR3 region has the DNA TGTGCCTGGGCCTTCACAGGGTCCTATGGCTACACCTTC. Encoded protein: CAWAFTGSYGYTF.